A single sample gave rise to the 27 T cell receptor beta chains below, sequenced in a study of CD8 T cell repertoires and HIV-1 epitope variants (dated by TCRdb to 2019 to 2021). For these receptors, no antigen is known. Library generation was performed with the immunoSEQ multiplex PCR assay. Here the immuneACCESS table is served through TCRdb, limited to in-frame sequences with V and J called. Missing clones are a known gap in these copies; in checked studies unresolved V genes cover under half, and the rest lacks a known reason. The sample table holds around 6,100 clones, of which 60% to 75% were seen once. Of the sample, around 43% falls within the top ten clones. The sample comprised cultured CD8+ T cells derived from PBMCs. These receptors all stem from a male donor with HIV.

The chain recombines TRBV27 with TRBJ2-1; D might be TRBD2 (5 bases). CDR3 size: 13 residues. V lost 0 bases and J lost 6, with 6 bases in between. From germline, CDR1 is MNHEY and CDR2 SMNVEV (reference sequence). This CDR3 reads CASSLSSVNEQFF. As DNA, the CDR3 is TGTGCCAGCAGTTTATCTAGCGTCAATGAGCAGTTCTTC.

The chain is built from TRBV18 and TRBJ1-1; D is ambiguous. CDR1 is KGHSH, CDR2 LQKENI, per germline. This CDR3 has 13 residues. The V end lost 3 bases, the J end lost 1 base, and 6 bases lay between the germline ends. The CDR3 spells CASSPGANTEAFF. Written as DNA, the CDR3 is TGTGCCAGCTCACCTGGCGCGAACACTGAAGCTTTCTTT.

The chain employs TRBV6-5 and TRBJ1-3; D gene unclear. Germline V gene sequence: CDR1 MNHEY, CDR2 SVGAGI. The CDR3 is 14 amino acids. The V end lost 8 bases, the J end lost 0 bases, and 11 bases lay between the germline ends. The CDR3 loop is CASAATNSGNTIYF. CDR3 sequence (DNA): TGTGCCAGCGCGGCGACTAACTCTGGAAACACCATATATTTT.

The chain links TRBV7-2 to TRBJ2-5; D is undetermined. V was clipped by 9 bases and J by 2 bases, with 16 bases between them. Germline V gives CDR1 SGHTA, CDR2 FQGNSA. This CDR3 has 14 amino acids. The CDR3 DNA sequence: TGTGCCAGTGACCCCCTAGGCTCGCAAGAGACCCAGTACTTC. It translates to CASDPLGSQETQYF.

The chain uses TRBV28 and TRBJ1-1; D gene uncertain. V lost 7 bases and J 0 bases, leaving 15 bases between the germline ends. CDR1 is MDHEN and CDR2 is SYDVKM in the germline V gene. This CDR3 is 15 amino acids long. The CDR3 region has the DNA TGTGCCAGCACCGAAGATCGGTTCTTGAACACTGAAGCTTTCTTT. This translates into CASTEDRFLNTEAFF.

The rearrangement links TRBV27 to TRBJ2-5, with D unresolved. The end of the DNA is better explained by TRBJ2-7, so the J call may be wrong. The length of the CDR3 is 13 residues. The germline V gene encodes CDR1 MNHEY and CDR2 SMNVEV (reference sequence). DNA of the CDR3: TGTGCCAGCAGTTACAGCCCAAACTACGAGCAGTACTTC. Translating gives CASSYSPNYEQYF.

DNA of the CDR3: TGTGCCAGCAGCTTAGTTGGCGGGAGTCAAGGTGAGCAGTTCTTC. This encodes CASSLVGGSQGEQFF. V is TRBV11-2 and J is TRBJ2-1; 7 positions match TRBD2. Germline loops: CDR1 SGHAT, CDR2 FQNNGV. Trimming cost V 1 base and J 9 bases; bases outside gene matches: 9. The CDR3 runs to 15 residues.

V and J are TRBV19 and TRBJ2-4; D unresolved. This CDR3 spans 16 amino acids. Germline loops: CDR1 LNHDA, CDR2 SQIVND (reference sequence). The V gene lost 5 bases and the J gene lost 3 bases, with 17 bases spanning the gap. This CDR3 reads CASSLGPGLGKNIQYF. The CDR3 coding sequence is TGTGCCAGTAGTTTAGGACCAGGATTGGGCAAAAACATTCAGTACTTC. The complete variable domain, with remaining parts taken from reference TRBV19 and TRBJ2-4, reads DGGITQSPKYLFRKEGQNVTLSCEQNLNHDAMYWYRQDPGQGLRLIYYSQIVNDFQKGDIAEGYSVSREKKESFPLTVTSAQKNPTAFYLCASSLGPGLGKNIQYFGAGTRLSVL.

This rearrangement joins TRBV13 to TRBJ2-1; 14 bases are a match to TRBD2. Germline trimming cut 5 bases from V and 7 bases from J; bases unmatched to any gene: 7. The CDR3 length is 16 residues. Germline lookup yields CDR1 PRHDT and CDR2 FYEKMQ (reference sequence). CDR3 coding DNA: TGTGCCAGCAGCAAGACTAGCGGGGGGGTTCGGAATGAGCAGTTCTTC. Its translation is CASSKTSGGVRNEQFF.

This clone is categorized as medium-sized. The chain combines TRBV7-9 with TRBJ2-2; TRBD1 is a possible D gene (5 bases). Trimming took off 5 bases at V and 3 bases at J, with 16 bases between the two ends. The CDR3 contains 16 residues. CDR1 and CDR2 (germline): SEHNR, FQNEAQ (reference sequence). The CDR3 sequence is CASSHIKGRDTGELFF. In DNA form, the CDR3 reads TGTGCCAGCAGCCACATTAAGGGGCGCGACACCGGGGAGCTGTTTTTT.

V is TRBV14 and J is TRBJ2-7, with D uncertain. CDR3 length: 15 amino acids. Germline values: CDR1 SGHDN, CDR2 FVKESK. Between the trimmed V and J ends, which lost 1 base and 5 bases, there was a span of 15 bases. This CDR3 is CASSQVPVDLDEQYF. The DNA of the CDR3 is TGTGCCAGCAGCCAAGTTCCTGTCGACCTGGACGAGCAGTACTTC.

By sample fraction, this clone is medium-sized. The chain couples TRBV5-1 to TRBJ1-5, with 7 bases matching TRBD1. Germline V gives CDR1 SGHRS, CDR2 YFSETQ. This CDR3 contains 13 residues. V lost 4 bases and J lost 5; bases outside the gene matches: 3. In DNA form, the CDR3 reads TGCGCCAGCAGCCCGACAGGGCATCAGCCCCAGCATTTT. Amino acid sequence: CASSPTGHQPQHF.

The chain employs TRBV7-2 and TRBJ2-3, with TRBD1 matching 7 bases. The CDR3 length is 14 residues. J gave up 4 bases and V 10 bases, and 11 bases lay outside the gene matches. From germline, CDR1 is SGHTA and CDR2 FQGNSA. CDR3 protein: CATAGTAYADTQYF. CDR3 DNA: TGTGCCACAGCCGGGACAGCGTATGCAGATACGCAGTATTTT.

The gene calls are TRBV6-6 and TRBJ2-3; no definite D call. Germline V lookup: CDR1 MNHNY, CDR2 SVGAGI (reference sequence). Trimming cost V 6 bases and J 7 bases, with 14 bases left between them. The CDR3 runs 13 residues. CDR3 protein: CASSQDVINTQYF. CDR3 DNA sequence: TGTGCCAGCAGCCAGGACGTAATCAATACGCAGTATTTT.

This chain joins TRBV5-4 and TRBJ2-1; 8 bases agree with TRBD2. J lost 3 bases, V lost 3 bases, and 5 bases had no gene match. Germline CDR1 SGHNT, CDR2 YYREEE (reference sequence). This CDR3 is 15 amino acids long. The CDR3 DNA reads as TGTGCCAGCAGCTATAGCGGGGAAGGCTACAATGAGCAGTTCTTC. Its protein product is CASSYSGEGYNEQFF.

CDR3 in amino acids: CASSLGQYLREQYF. The CDR3 DNA reads as TGTGCCAGCAGCTTGGGACAGTACCTTCGTGAGCAGTACTTC. The V call is TRBV7-4, the J call TRBJ2-7; 7 nucleotides line up with TRBD1. The V segment lost 3 bases and the J segment 7 bases; nucleotides outside the gene matches: 9. CDR3 length: 14 residues. Per germline, CDR1 SGHVT and CDR2 SQSDAQ. The full variable domain, rest sourced from reference TRBV7-4 and TRBJ2-7, is GAGVSQSPRYKVAKRGRDVALRCDSISGHVTLYWYRQTLGQGSEVLTYSQSDAQRDKSGRPSGRFSAERPERSVSTLKIQRTEQGDSAVYLCASSLGQYLREQYFGPGTRLTVT.

The V call is TRBV28, the J call TRBJ1-3; perhaps TRBD1 as D (6 bases). The CDR3 has 17 amino acids. Germline V gene data show CDR1 as MDHEN and CDR2 as SYDVKM. Trimming pared 7 bases from V and 4 bases from J, leaving 23 bases between. CDR3 in DNA: TGTGCCAGCATCCTAAGCACGGGAAAAGGGGGAGGAAACACCATATATTTT. It codes for CASILSTGKGGGNTIYF.

This clone was seen a single time. The chain recombines TRBV7-6 with TRBJ2-1; no clear D gene. In germline, CDR1 is SGHVS, CDR2 FNYEAQ. Trimming left V 6 bases short and J 0 bases short, with 12 bases between. The CDR3 is made up of 15 amino acids. CDR3 region: CASSLPASSYNEQFF. CDR3 DNA sequence: TGTGCCAGCAGTCTCCCAGCTAGCTCCTACAATGAGCAGTTCTTC.

This clone is a singleton in its sample. For the CDR3, the DNA is TGTGCCAGCAGTCCAGGGGACTACGAGCAGTACTTC. Its protein is CASSPGDYEQYF. The chain has TRBV6-5 and TRBJ2-7; D perhaps matches TRBD1 (6 bases). The CDR3 runs to 12 residues. The germline V and J ends were trimmed by 5 bases and 3 bases, with 8 bases remaining between them. Germline CDR1 reads MNHEY; CDR2 reads SVGAGI.

The CDR3 DNA is TGTGCCAGCAGACATCAACCTAGCTCCTCCAAAGGAACCCAGTACTTC. Translating it yields CASRHQPSSSKGTQYF. This chain joins TRBV6-6 and TRBJ2-5, with a weak D call TRBD2 (5 bases). Germline CDR1 and CDR2: MNHNY and SVGAGI (reference sequence). V lost 6 bases, J lost 8 bases, and 25 bases lay in between. CDR3 length: 16 residues.

The rearrangement uses TRBV5-4 and TRBJ2-3; 14 bases line up with TRBD2. The CDR3 runs 17 residues. Looked up from germline, CDR1 is SGHNT and CDR2 is YYREEE (reference sequence). V shed 4 bases and J 5 bases; nucleotides not matched to a gene: 9. The CDR3 nucleotides read TGTGCCAGCAGCCACGGGACTAGCGGGAGCTTGGGAGATACGCAGTATTTT. Its protein product is CASSHGTSGSLGDTQYF.

By sample fraction, this clone is medium-sized. This rearrangement joins TRBV19 to TRBJ1-1, with D maybe TRBD1 (5 bases). This CDR3 comprises 14 residues. V dropped 3 bases and J dropped 7 bases, with 15 bases sitting between them. The germline CDR1 and CDR2 sequences are LNHDA and SQIVND (reference sequence). The CDR3: CASSIGGAALEAFF. Here the CDR3 DNA reads TGTGCCAGTAGTATTGGCGGGGCAGCCCTTGAAGCTTTCTTT. Using reference TRBV19 and TRBJ1-1 for the parts outside the CDR3, the full variable domain is DGGITQSPKYLFRKEGQNVTLSCEQNLNHDAMYWYRQDPGQGLRLIYYSQIVNDFQKGDIAEGYSVSREKKESFPLTVTSAQKNPTAFYLCASSIGGAALEAFFGQGTRLTVV.

In this sample, this clone turned up a few times. This chain joins TRBV2 and TRBJ2-7; no clear D. The CDR3 loop spans 14 amino acids. V shed 2 bases and J shed 0 bases, with 8 bases lying between them. Per germline, CDR1 SNHLY and CDR2 FYNNEI. In DNA, the CDR3 is TGTGCCAGCAGTGAATATGGGGACTCCTACGAGCAGTACTTC. Residues: CASSEYGDSYEQYF.

The chain employs TRBV28 and TRBJ2-3; D is undetermined. CDR1 MDHEN and CDR2 SYDVKM come from the germline V gene. The CDR3 contains 15 residues. V lost 7 bases to trimming and J lost 0 bases, with 14 bases between them. The CDR3 spells CASINEVPSTDTQYF. In DNA form, the CDR3 reads TGTGCCAGCATTAACGAGGTCCCAAGCACAGATACGCAGTATTTT.

This clone appeared once. This sequence joins TRBV28 and TRBJ2-5; D is unresolved. The CDR3 sequence is 13 residues long. CDR1 and CDR2 (germline): MDHEN, SYDVKM. V lost 6 bases, J lost 4 bases, and 12 bases lay in between. The CDR3 protein is CASSLSVSETQYF. The CDR3 bases are TGTGCCAGCAGCCTGAGTGTTTCAGAGACCCAGTACTTC. The variable domain in full, completed from reference TRBV28 and TRBJ2-5, reads DVKVTQSSRYLVKRTGEKVFLECVQDMDHENMFWYRQDPGLGLRLIYFSYDVKMKEKGDIPEGYSVSREKKERFSLILESASTNQTSMYLCASSLSVSETQYFGPGTRLLVL.

The rearrangement uses TRBV7-8 and TRBJ2-2; TRBD1 agrees at 7 bases. Losses at the gene ends were 3 bases for V and 0 bases for J; bases not matched to a gene: 13. The CDR3 runs to 19 residues. Germline CDR1 is SGHVS and CDR2 is FQNEAQ. As DNA, the CDR3 is TGTGCCAGCAGCTTTAGATGGCGGACAGGCGTCGCGAACACCGGGGAGCTGTTTTTT. Amino acid sequence: CASSFRWRTGVANTGELFF. Variable domain in full (rest from reference TRBV7-8 and TRBJ2-2): GAGVSQSPRYKVAKRGQDVALRCDPISGHVSLFWYQQALGQGPEFLTYFQNEAQLDKSGLPSDRFFAERPEGSVSTLKIQRTQQEDSAVYLCASSFRWRTGVANTGELFFGEGSRLTVL.

In DNA, the CDR3 is TGTGCCAGCAGTGATCTGGGGTTGTACACTGAAGCTTTCTTT. It is translated as CASSDLGLYTEAFF. The chain uses TRBV6-1 and TRBJ1-1; D not resolved. From germline, CDR1 is MNHNS and CDR2 SASEGT. V was pared by 3 bases and J by 3 bases, with 11 bases between. The CDR3 is 14 residues long.